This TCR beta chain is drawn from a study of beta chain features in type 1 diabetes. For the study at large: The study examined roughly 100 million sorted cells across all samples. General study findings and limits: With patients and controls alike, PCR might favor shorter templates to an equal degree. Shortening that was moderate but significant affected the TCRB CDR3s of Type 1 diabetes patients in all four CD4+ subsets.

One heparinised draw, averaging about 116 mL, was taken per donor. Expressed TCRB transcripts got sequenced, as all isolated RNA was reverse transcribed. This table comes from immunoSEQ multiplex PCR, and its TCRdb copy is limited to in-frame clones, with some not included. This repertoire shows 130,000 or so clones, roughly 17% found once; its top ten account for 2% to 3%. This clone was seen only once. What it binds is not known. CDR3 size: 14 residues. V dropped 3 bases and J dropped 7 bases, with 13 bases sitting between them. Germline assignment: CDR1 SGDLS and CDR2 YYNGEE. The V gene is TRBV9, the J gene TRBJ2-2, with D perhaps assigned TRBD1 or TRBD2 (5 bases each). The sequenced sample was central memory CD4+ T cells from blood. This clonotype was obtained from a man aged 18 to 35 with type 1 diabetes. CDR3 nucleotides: TGTGCCAGCAGCGGGGACCCCACCGGCGGGGAGCTGTTTTTT. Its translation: CASSGDPTGGELFF.